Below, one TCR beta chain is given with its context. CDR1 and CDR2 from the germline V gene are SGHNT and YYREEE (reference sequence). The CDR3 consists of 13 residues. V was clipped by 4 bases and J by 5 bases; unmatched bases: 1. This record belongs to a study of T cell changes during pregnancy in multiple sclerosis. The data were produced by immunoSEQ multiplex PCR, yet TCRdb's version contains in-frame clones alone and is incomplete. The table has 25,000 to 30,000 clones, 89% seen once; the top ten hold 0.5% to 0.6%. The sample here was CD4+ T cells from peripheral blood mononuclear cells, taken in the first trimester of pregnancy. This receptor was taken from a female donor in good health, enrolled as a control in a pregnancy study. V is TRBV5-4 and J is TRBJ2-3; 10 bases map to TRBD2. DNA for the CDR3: TGTGCCAGCAGCGGACTAGCGGAAGATACGCAGTATTTT. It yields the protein CASSGLAEDTQYF. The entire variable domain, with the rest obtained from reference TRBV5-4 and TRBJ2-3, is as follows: ETGVTQSPTHLIKTRGQQVTLRCSSQSGHNTVSWYQQALGQGPQFIFQYYREEENGRGNFPPRFSGLQFPNYSSELNVNALELDDSALYLCASSGLAEDTQYFGPGTRLTVL.